Following are 12 T cell receptor beta chains from one sample sequenced in a study of cytomegalovirus exposure and HLA in healthy donors. Use of 60 Vbeta and 13 Jbeta primers characterized the PCR. Some clones are missing from TCRdb's copy, which holds only in-frame ones; the method was immunoSEQ multiplex PCR. The sample contains 100,000 to 150,000 clones, 77% of which appear only once. Source material: PBMCs. All receptors derive from a human donor in good health.

V usage is TRBV14 and J usage is TRBJ2-1; 12 bases agree with TRBD2. With 1 base clipped from V and 6 bases from J, the junction kept 1 base outside the gene matches. The CDR3 sequence is 15 residues long. From germline, CDR1 is SGHDN and CDR2 FVKESK. The CDR3 sequence is CASSQGLAGVNEQFF. The DNA of the CDR3 is TGTGCCAGCAGCCAAGGACTAGCGGGAGTCAATGAGCAGTTCTTC.

This clone was counted a few times. The chain links TRBV7-6 to TRBJ2-7; perhaps TRBD1 as D (6 bases). The germline V gene has CDR1 SGHVS and CDR2 FNYEAQ. V was pared by 1 base and J by 3 bases, with 10 bases between. The CDR3 totals 14 residues. In DNA form, the CDR3 reads TGTGCCAGCAGCTTAGAACAGGGAGTCTACGAGCAGTACTTC. Translating gives CASSLEQGVYEQYF.

The genes are TRBV5-1 and TRBJ2-3, with TRBD2 matching over 8 bases. The CDR3 has 16 amino acids. V shed 4 bases, J shed 4 bases, and the junction held 11 bases outside the gene matches. Looked up from germline, CDR1 is SGHRS and CDR2 is YFSETQ. CDR3 amino acids: CASSAEGTRISDTQYF. Written as DNA, the CDR3 is TGCGCCAGCAGCGCGGAAGGGACTAGAATCTCAGATACGCAGTATTTT.

This rearrangement joins TRBV9 to TRBJ2-1; the D gene is possibly TRBD2 (6 bases). V was cut by 0 bases and J by 2 bases, with 9 bases left in between. The length of the CDR3 is 15 residues. Germline assignment: CDR1 SGDLS and CDR2 YYNGEE. CDR3 region: CASSVDREPYNEQFF. DNA of the CDR3: TGTGCCAGCAGCGTAGACCGGGAGCCCTACAATGAGCAGTTCTTC.

The gene calls are TRBV5-1 and TRBJ2-3; 7 bases line up with TRBD1. V gave up 4 bases and J gave up 2 bases; unmatched junction bases: 13. There are 17 residues in the CDR3. Germline CDR1 and CDR2: SGHRS and YFSETQ. This CDR3 is CASSGTGQILNTDTQYF. CDR3 in DNA: TGCGCCAGCAGCGGGACGGGACAGATACTAAACACAGATACGCAGTATTTT.

The chain joins TRBV6-6 to TRBJ1-1; D ambiguous. The CDR3 runs to 14 residues. V was clipped by 7 bases and J by 4 bases, with 16 bases between them. CDR1 is MNHNY, CDR2 SVGAGI, per germline (reference sequence). Here the CDR3 reads CASNWATAGTEAFF. CDR3 bases: TGTGCCAGCAATTGGGCCACGGCGGGCACTGAAGCTTTCTTT.

This rearrangement joins TRBV5-5 to TRBJ2-3; D remains ambiguous. The CDR3 spans 13 residues. V was shortened by 0 bases and J by 2 bases, with 4 bases between the two germline ends. Looked up from germline, CDR1 is SGHKS and CDR2 is YYEKEE (reference sequence). The CDR3, as DNA: TGTGCCAGCAGCTTGGGAGACACAGATACGCAGTATTTT. Amino acids: CASSLGDTDTQYF.

The J gene is TRBJ2-7, the V gene TRBV7-2; possible D gene TRBD1, 5 bases. This CDR3 comprises 15 residues. V was pared by 0 bases and J by 2 bases, with 11 bases between. CDR1 and CDR2 from the germline V gene are SGHTA and FQGNSA. The CDR3 nucleotides read TGTGCCAGCAGCTTAGCCCAGACAGCGACCTACGAGCAGTACTTC. Amino acid sequence: CASSLAQTATYEQYF.

The table lists this clone with a few counts. The chain has TRBV30 and TRBJ1-3; TRBD1 might be the D (5 bases). Trimming cost V 7 bases and J 0 bases, with 16 bases left between them. The CDR3 runs to 15 residues. Germline V gives CDR1 GTSNPN, CDR2 SVGIG (reference sequence). The CDR3 DNA sequence: TGTGCCTATTCGCCGGGACTCAACTCTGGAAACACCATATATTTT. This sequence encodes CAYSPGLNSGNTIYF.

This chain links TRBV2 with TRBJ2-3; D uncertain. The CDR3 contains 12 residues. Between the trimmed V and J ends, which lost 2 bases and 8 bases, there was a span of 8 bases. CDR1 SNHLY and CDR2 FYNNEI come from the germline V gene. DNA of the CDR3: TGTGCCAGCAGTGAATCGCGGAGTACGCAGTATTTT. It translates to CASSESRSTQYF.

The CDR3 loop is CATSTRRGNTIYF. Written as DNA, the CDR3 is TGTGCCACCAGCACCCGTCGGGGAAACACCATATATTTT. This chain links TRBV15 with TRBJ1-3; D is unresolved. Per the germline V gene, CDR1 is LNHNV and CDR2 is YYDKDF (reference sequence). V lost 4 bases and J lost 4, with 8 bases in between. This CDR3 is 13 amino acids long.

The rearrangement links TRBV28 to TRBJ1-5; no clear D gene. The CDR3 extends over 15 amino acids. V shed 3 bases and J shed 4 bases, with 13 bases lying between them. CDR1 and CDR2 from the germline V gene are MDHEN and SYDVKM. In DNA form, the CDR3 reads TGTGCCAGCAGTTTGACTTCCGCTGGGAATCAGCCCCAGCATTTT. It codes for CASSLTSAGNQPQHF.